This TCR beta chain emerged from a study of beta chain features in type 1 diabetes. Findings of the study overall: In every one of the four CD4+ subsets, TCRB CDR3s were moderately but significantly shorter in Type 1 diabetes patients. Cells that show high TCR expression could be over-represented by cDNA sequencing. The naive, central memory and Treg TCRB repertoires of patients appeared to be more similar to one another than those of healthy donors. For patients and controls alike, PCR might favor shorter templates to the same degree.

To note about this clone: Antigen specificity is unknown.

Germline V gives CDR1 SGHRS, CDR2 YFSETQ. Germline trimming cut 0 bases from V and 4 bases from J; bases unmatched to any gene: 4. The CDR3 consists of 15 residues. Expressed TCRB transcripts were sequenced after all isolated RNA was converted to cDNA. Assay: immunoSEQ multiplex PCR; the TCRdb copy retains only in-frame clones and omits some. The table lists hundreds of thousands of clones, over 9.5% of them singletons, with around 0.015% in the top ten. This TCR was sampled from a man aged 18 to 30 in good health. The chain employs TRBV5-1 and TRBJ2-1, with 7 bases fitting TRBD2. Sample: naive CD4+ T cells from blood. CDR3 amino acids: CASSLASSGYNEQFF. The CDR3 nucleotides read TGCGCCAGCAGCTTGGCGTCTAGCGGATACAATGAGCAGTTCTTC.